This T cell receptor (beta chain) emerged from a study of blood T cells in healthy people across ages. General study points: Versus aged donors, long-lived donors had higher diversity and more naive CD4+ cells.

With respect to this clonotype: Its antigen remains unknown.

This CDR3 is built from 15 residues. V was trimmed by 3 bases and J by 0 bases, leaving 13 bases between them. Germline CDR1 reads SGHRS; CDR2 reads YFSETQ. A second PCR, run for about 7 to 11 cycles, used a sample-barcoded 5' primer plus a J-beta primer mix. TCRdb ran MiXCR on the 5' RACE reads and lists one entry per CDR3 protein. Of some 760,000 distinct CDR3 sequences in the sample, around 25% were seen once. The data were also submitted as part of a second study, on T cells of mothers and their children. That paper states: Evidence of persistent microchimeric T cell clones was absent.

The chain has TRBV5-1 and TRBJ2-7, with D perhaps matching TRBD1 or TRBD2 (5 bases each). This clonotype was obtained from a boy between 10 and 17 years old in good health. Sequenced material: blood. This CDR3 reads CASSSRGRSSYEQYF. CDR3 DNA sequence: TGCGCCAGCAGCTCGAGGGGTCGAAGCTCCTACGAGCAGTACTTC.